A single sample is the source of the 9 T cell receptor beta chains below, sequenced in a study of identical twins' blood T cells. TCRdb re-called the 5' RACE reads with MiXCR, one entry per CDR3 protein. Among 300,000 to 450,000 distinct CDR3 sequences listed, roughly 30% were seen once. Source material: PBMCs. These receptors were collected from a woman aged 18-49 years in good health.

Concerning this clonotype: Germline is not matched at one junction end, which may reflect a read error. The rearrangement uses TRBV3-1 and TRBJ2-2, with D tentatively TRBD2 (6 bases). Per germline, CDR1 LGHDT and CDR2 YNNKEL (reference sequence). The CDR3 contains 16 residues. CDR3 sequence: CASSQRVQVNTGGLFF. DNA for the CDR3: TGTGCCAGCAGCCAGAGAGTCCAGGTTAACACCGGGGGGCTGTTTTTT.

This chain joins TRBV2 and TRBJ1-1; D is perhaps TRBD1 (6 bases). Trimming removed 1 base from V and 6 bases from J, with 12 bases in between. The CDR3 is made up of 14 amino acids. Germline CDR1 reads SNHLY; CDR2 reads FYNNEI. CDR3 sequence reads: CASSEDRVSPEAFF. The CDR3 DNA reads TGTGCCAGCAGTGAAGACAGGGTTAGTCCTGAAGCTTTCTTT.

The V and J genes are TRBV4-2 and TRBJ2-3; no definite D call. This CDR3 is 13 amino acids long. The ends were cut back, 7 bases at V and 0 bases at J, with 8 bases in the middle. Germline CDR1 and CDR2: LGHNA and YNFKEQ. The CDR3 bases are TGTGCCAGCATCCCCAGCAGCACAGATACGCAGTATTTT. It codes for CASIPSSTDTQYF.

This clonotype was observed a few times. CDR3 in DNA: TGCAGTGCTAGAGTAGCTCGGTTAAGCGGTGAAGCTTTCTTT. This translates into CSARVARLSGEAFF. The chain is built from TRBV20-1 and TRBJ1-1; D remains unclear. This CDR3 spans 14 amino acids. CDR1 is DFQATT and CDR2 is SNEGSKA in the germline V gene (reference sequence). V lost 1 base to trimming and J lost 7 bases, with 16 bases between them.

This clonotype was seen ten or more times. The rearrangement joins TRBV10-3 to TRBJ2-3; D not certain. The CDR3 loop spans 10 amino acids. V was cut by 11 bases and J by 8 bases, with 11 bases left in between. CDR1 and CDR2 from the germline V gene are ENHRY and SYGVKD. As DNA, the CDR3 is TGTGCCCCCGAGCGCTTTACGCAGTATTTT. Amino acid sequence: CAPERFTQYF.

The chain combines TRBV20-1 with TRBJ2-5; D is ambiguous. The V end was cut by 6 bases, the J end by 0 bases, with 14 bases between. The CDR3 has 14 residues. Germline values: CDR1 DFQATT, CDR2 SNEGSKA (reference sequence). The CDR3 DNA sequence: TGCAGTGCAGGCCCCCCAGGTAACCAAGAGACCCAGTACTTC. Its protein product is CSAGPPGNQETQYF.

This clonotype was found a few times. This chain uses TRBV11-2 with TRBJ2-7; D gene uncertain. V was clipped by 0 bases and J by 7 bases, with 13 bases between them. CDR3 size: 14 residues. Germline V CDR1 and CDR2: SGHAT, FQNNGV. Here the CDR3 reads CASSLDPSGREQYF. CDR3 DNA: TGTGCCAGCAGCTTAGATCCCTCGGGCCGGGAGCAGTACTTC.

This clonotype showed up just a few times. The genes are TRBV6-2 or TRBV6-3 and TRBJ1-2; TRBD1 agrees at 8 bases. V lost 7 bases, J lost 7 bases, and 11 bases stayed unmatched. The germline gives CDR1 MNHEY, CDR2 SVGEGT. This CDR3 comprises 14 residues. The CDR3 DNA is TGTGCCAGCAACCTATTCCGGACAGGGCTTGGCTACACCTTC. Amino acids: CASNLFRTGLGYTF.

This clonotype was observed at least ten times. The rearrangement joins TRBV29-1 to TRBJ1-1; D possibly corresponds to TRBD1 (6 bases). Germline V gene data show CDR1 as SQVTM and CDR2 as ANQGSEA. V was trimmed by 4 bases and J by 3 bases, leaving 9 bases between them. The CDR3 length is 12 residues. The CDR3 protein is CSVGPGDTEAFF. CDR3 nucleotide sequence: TGCAGCGTTGGACCAGGGGACACTGAAGCTTTCTTT.